This paragraph covers one TCR beta chain sequence. Its target is unknown. The data were taken from a study of T cell responses to AZD1222 COVID-19 vaccine. The study, taken as a whole, reports: Repertoire samples came only from after the peak T cell response. Once two AZD1222 doses were given, Spike-specific TCR breadth and depth went up. There were mostly white British donors and more females than males, and clonal diversity was possibly underestimated.

Trimming left V 3 bases short and J 3 bases short, with 8 bases between. The CDR3 is 13 amino acids. CDR1 and CDR2 from the germline V gene are MDHEN and SYDVKM. Produced via immunoSEQ multiplex PCR; TCRdb's table is partial and in-frame only. The profile covers over 100,000 clones, with 90% appearing a single time and 6.9% taken by the ten largest. The input for sequencing was peripheral blood, taken on day 0 of AZD1222 vaccination. This TCR derives from an adult in good health. V is TRBV28 and J is TRBJ1-1; the D is unclear. CDR3 sequence reads: CASSFLLDTEAFF. The CDR3 region has the DNA TGTGCCAGCAGTTTTTTACTAGACACTGAAGCTTTCTTT.